These T cell receptor beta chains were read from a single sample in a study of blood T cell repertoires in COVID-19. Profiling relied on immunoSEQ multiplex PCR, and the TCRdb table lists in-frame clones only, not all of them. Among some 150,000 clones listed, approximately 78% were seen once. The source material was peripheral blood. The source of these receptors is an elderly woman with acute or convalescent COVID-19. CDR3s include the opening cysteine and the closing phenylalanine or tryptophan.

TRBJ1-1 TRBV7-2 CASSPQGLWNTEAFF
TRBJ1-2 TRBV2 CASRGLANYGYTF
TRBJ2-7 TRBV29-1 CSVGPGQGSEQYF
TRBJ2-1 TRBV5-1 CASSLLGRKIYNEQFF
TRBJ2-3 TRBV30 CAWNRGGGTDTQYF
TRBJ1-1 TRBV18 CASSPGTGGFGTEAFF
TRBJ1-5 TRBV4-1 CASSYRGRQPQHF
TRBJ2-3 TRBV12-3/TRBV12-4 CASSSRGTDTQYF
TRBJ1-5 TRBV5-4 CASSFGGNQPQHF
TRBJ2-1 TRBV29-1 CSVLKRGLAEYEQFF
TRBJ1-1 TRBV5-1 CASSVVAGQVNTEAFF
TRBJ2-5 TRBV27 CASSLGTGRGETQYF
TRBJ2-3 TRBV3-1/TRBV3-2 CASSGPTGSRVDTQYF
TRBJ1-5 TRBV19 CASSHPGNQPQHF
TRBJ2-3 TRBV3-1/TRBV3-2 CASSWTARTDTQYF
TRBJ1-2 TRBV24-1 CATQDRAHGYTF
TRBJ1-4 TRBV29-1 CSVGEGGATNEKLFF
TRBJ2-3 TRBV28 CASRPPGLGTQYF
TRBJ2-4 TRBV9 CASSVDIGGMDIQYF
TRBJ1-5 TRBV2 CASTAIGGLNQPQHF
TRBJ2-2 TRBV6-1 CASRPKGPGELFF
TRBJ1-1 TRBV12-3/TRBV12-4 CASSLDRGTEAFF
TRBJ1-1 TRBV7-9 CASSRTSMNTEAFF
TRBJ1-4 TRBV27 CASSSVREANEKLFF
TRBJ2-7 TRBV5-4 CASSLVGTGFYEQYF
TRBJ2-3 TRBV20-1 CSASSGVSTDTQYF
TRBJ2-2 TRBV7-3 CASSLRGDFKNTGELFF
TRBJ2-3 TRBV5-4 CASSPSGGAGNTQYF
TRBJ2-3 TRBV10-3 CAIRPLAGGTDTQYF
TRBJ2-1 TRBV27 CASSTTEGKFF
TRBJ2-3 TRBV7-9 CASSSRTDGVTQYF
TRBJ2-7 TRBV19 CASMASGSYEQYF
TRBJ2-5 TRBV6-5 CAAGPAGGVKTQYF
TRBJ2-7 TRBV6-5 CASNLMGQGPYEQYF
TRBJ1-5 TRBV28 CASSPIEAGDNQPQHF
TRBJ1-2 TRBV19 CASRDPDSFYGYTF
TRBJ1-1 TRBV10-2 CASLDRNTEAFF
TRBJ1-2 TRBV5-4 CASSLGQGGYTF
TRBJ1-6 TRBV4-1 CASSQVVRISPLHF
TRBJ2-3 TRBV19 CASSPRLAGSTDTQYF
TRBJ2-7 TRBV5-4 CASSQLNYEQYF
TRBJ1-6 TRBV28 CASKPRLFLSPLHF
TRBJ1-1 TRBV7-9 CASSLEGSTTGWEAFF
TRBJ1-5 TRBV2 CASSEAAGVGPQHF
TRBJ1-2 TRBV6-5 CASRETGAPRGYTF
TRBJ2-1 TRBV12-3/TRBV12-4 CAVGTGGNREQFF
TRBJ2-2 TRBV10-3 CAIRTGVSDTGELFF
TRBJ2-7 TRBV21-1 CASNRDRLCWNEQYF